The 22 T cell receptor beta chains below come from one sample, sequenced in a study of T cells in Graves' hyperthyroidism and ophthalmopathy. Amplified regions were TCR beta CDR3 sequences from RNA transcripts. First-round RT-PCR with HTBI primers amplified the TCR CDR3 region. TCRdb re-analysed the multiplex PCR reads in MiXCR, keeping a single row per CDR3 protein. The table records around 620,000 distinct CDR3 sequences, roughly 16% of them present only once. The specimen sequenced was blood. These receptors came from a woman younger than 45 with Graves' hyperthyroidism.

This clonotype was seen more than once but under ten times. This may come from a read error, since a much larger clone is one base off. The genes are TRBV2 and TRBJ1-5; D uncertain. Germline V gives CDR1 SNHLY, CDR2 FYNNEI. The CDR3 consists of 12 residues. The V and J ends lost 3 bases and 5 bases respectively, with 5 bases between them. The CDR3 nucleotides read TGTGCCAGCAGTGACGCGTATCAGCCCCAGCATTTT. Translation: CASSDAYQPQHF.

V usage is TRBV5-5 and J usage is TRBJ2-6, with no clear D. Germline V gene sequence: CDR1 SGHKS, CDR2 YYEKEE (reference sequence). V gave up 9 bases and J gave up 0 bases, with 7 bases separating them. This CDR3 region has 13 residues. CDR3 sequence reads: CATSYSGANVLTF. The DNA of the CDR3 is TGTGCCACCTCCTACTCTGGGGCCAACGTCCTGACTTTC.

CDR3 nucleotide sequence: TGTGCCAGCACCATGGGGGGTAGGGGACAGCCCCAGCATTTT. It translates to CASTMGGRGQPQHF. V and J are TRBV7-9 and TRBJ1-5; D may be TRBD1 (5 bases). The CDR3 contains 14 residues. Deletions cut 7 bases from V and 7 bases from J, with 17 bases between. Germline CDR1 is SEHNR and CDR2 is FQNEAQ (reference sequence).

As DNA, the CDR3 is TGTGCCAGTAGACTAGCGGGAGGGTCAACGCAGTATTTT. Its translation: CASRLAGGSTQYF. This chain connects TRBV19 to TRBJ2-3; the match to TRBD2 covers 13 bases. This CDR3 is built from 13 residues. Germline V gene lookup returns CDR1 LNHDA and CDR2 SQIVND (reference sequence). Trimming removed 6 bases from V and 9 bases from J; junction bases left unmatched: 3.

The chain couples TRBV28 to TRBJ2-7, with 12 bases aligning to TRBD2. Per germline, CDR1 MDHEN and CDR2 SYDVKM. V gave up 8 bases and J gave up 0 bases; unmatched junction bases: 14. This CDR3 has 18 amino acids. In DNA form, the CDR3 reads TGTGCCAGCCTGTTCCGGGGACTAGCGGGCTTAAGCTCCTACGAGCAGTACTTC. Its translation: CASLFRGLAGLSSYEQYF.

The chain recombines TRBV20-1 with TRBJ2-1, with TRBD2 identical over 8 bases. CDR3 length: 14 residues. The germline CDR1 and CDR2 sequences are DFQATT and SNEGSKA (reference sequence). The V and J ends lost 6 bases and 4 bases, in that order; junction bases with no gene match: 8. CDR3: CSALLADYYNEQFF. In nucleotides, the CDR3 is TGCAGTGCCTTACTAGCGGATTATTACAATGAGCAGTTCTTC.

The V call is TRBV10-2, the J call TRBJ2-5; D unclear. V lost 3 bases, J lost 4 bases, and 9 bases lay in between. The CDR3 is made up of 13 amino acids. Germline lookup yields CDR1 WSHSY and CDR2 SAAADI. The CDR3 loop reads CASSEMERETQYF. For the CDR3, the DNA is TGCGCCAGCAGTGAAATGGAGAGAGAGACCCAGTACTTC.

A remark on this clonotype: A much larger clone differs by one base, so this may be a read error. The rearrangement joins TRBV7-9 to TRBJ2-7; D not resolved. Per germline, CDR1 SEHNR and CDR2 FQNEAQ (reference sequence). This CDR3 is 15 amino acids long. CDR3 in DNA: TGTGCCGGCAGCTTCGGTGTACCCGGAACCTACGAGCAGTACTTC. The encoded protein is CAGSFGVPGTYEQYF.

This clonotype has a count of ten or more. The chain employs TRBV12-3 or TRBV12-4 and TRBJ1-5; D call uncertain. V was shortened by 6 bases and J by 7 bases, with 13 bases between the two germline ends. This CDR3 is 13 amino acids long. The CDR3 loop reads CASSSAPFQPQHF. The CDR3 DNA reads as TGTGCCAGCAGCTCCGCCCCCTTCCAGCCCCAGCATTTT.

The rearrangement uses TRBV13 and TRBJ2-7; TRBD1 might be the D (5 bases). Germline V lookup: CDR1 PRHDT, CDR2 FYEKMQ (reference sequence). Trimming cost V 3 bases and J 2 bases, with 11 bases left between them. This CDR3 comprises 14 residues. The CDR3 DNA reads as TGTGCCAGCAGCTTTGGTAGGGGCCCCTACGAGCAGTACTTC. Its translation: CASSFGRGPYEQYF.

This clonotype was recorded many times. The V and J genes are TRBV28 and TRBJ2-7; D possibly matches TRBD1 or TRBD2 (5 bases each). The V end was cut by 6 bases, the J end by 3 bases, with 9 bases between. The CDR3 covers 12 residues. In germline, CDR1 is MDHEN, CDR2 SYDVKM. CDR3 residues: CASRGTLYEQYF. The CDR3 region has the DNA TGTGCCAGCAGGGGGACGCTCTACGAGCAGTACTTC.

V gene TRBV29-1 combines with J gene TRBJ1-5; D remains ambiguous. CDR3 length: 13 residues. The germline CDR1 and CDR2 sequences are SQVTM and ANQGSEA. The ends were cut back, 2 bases at V and 3 bases at J, with 8 bases in the middle. The DNA for the CDR3 is TGCAGCGTTGAACGGGGAATCAATCAGCCCCAGCATTTT. Encoded protein: CSVERGINQPQHF.

The chain has TRBV6-1 and TRBJ2-6; D may be TRBD1 (6 bases). Trimming removed 7 bases from V and 4 bases from J, with 14 bases in between. CDR3 length: 15 residues. CDR1 MNHNS and CDR2 SASEGT come from the germline V gene. CDR3 in DNA: TGTGCCAGCACCAACCAGGGGTCGGGGGCCAACGTCCTGACTTTC. This gives the protein CASTNQGSGANVLTF.

This clonotype was recorded a few times. The J gene is TRBJ1-5, the V gene TRBV12-3 or TRBV12-4, with D possibly matching TRBD1 (5 bases). V gave up 5 bases and J gave up 0 bases, with 11 bases separating them. The CDR3 contains 15 residues. The CDR3 nucleotides are TGTGCCAGCAGTCCTCGGGACGTTAGCAATCAGCCCCAGCATTTT. The encoded protein is CASSPRDVSNQPQHF.

To note about this clonotype: This sequence may be a read error, since a much larger clone differs from it by one base. The J gene is TRBJ2-3, the V gene TRBV5-5; D perhaps matches TRBD1 (5 bases). Germline CDR1 SGHKS, CDR2 YYEKEE (reference sequence). The CDR3 runs 17 residues. V lost 5 bases and J 6 bases, leaving 25 bases between the germline ends. The CDR3 sequence is CASSPGHRTEQGDTQYF. The CDR3 DNA reads TGTGCCAGCAGTCCCGGCCATAGGACGGAGCAGGGTGATACGCAGTATTTT.

Ten or more counts support this clonotype. This chain connects TRBV6-1 to TRBJ2-1; 8 nucleotides match TRBD2. J was trimmed by 7 bases and V by 11 bases; bases with no gene match: 13. This CDR3 spans 14 amino acids. Germline V gene data show CDR1 as MNHNS and CDR2 as SASEGT. The CDR3 loop reads CAVTPQREKNEQFF. CDR3 nucleotide sequence: TGTGCCGTGACCCCCCAGCGGGAGAAAAATGAGCAGTTCTTC.

V and J are TRBV7-9 and TRBJ2-5; TRBD1 might be the D (6 bases). Germline CDR1 reads SEHNR; CDR2 reads FQNEAQ (reference sequence). Between the trimmed V and J ends, which lost 5 bases and 2 bases, there was a span of 12 bases. This CDR3 is built from 14 residues. The CDR3 coding sequence is TGTGCCAGCAGCCCCGGACAGAGGCAAGAGACCCAGTACTTC. This sequence encodes CASSPGQRQETQYF.

This clonotype has ten or more counts. The V and J genes are TRBV30 and TRBJ1-2; a weak D match, TRBD1 (5 bases). Between the trimmed V and J ends, which lost 2 bases and 0 bases, there was a span of 7 bases. The CDR3 covers 13 residues. Germline CDR1 and CDR2: GTSNPN and SVGIG (reference sequence). In nucleotides, the CDR3 is TGTGCCTGGAGTCGACAGACTAACTATGGCTACACCTTC. Encoded protein: CAWSRQTNYGYTF.

There are a few counts of this clonotype. The chain recombines TRBV19 with TRBJ1-2; D is perhaps TRBD1 (5 bases). The CDR3 sequence is 13 residues long. V was cut by 5 bases and J by 6 bases, with 13 bases left in between. Per germline, CDR1 LNHDA and CDR2 SQIVND (reference sequence). The CDR3 sequence: CASSHGALDGYTF. For the CDR3, the DNA is TGTGCCAGTAGTCACGGGGCCTTAGATGGCTACACCTTC.

The V and J genes are TRBV3-1 and TRBJ1-1; unclear D gene. There are 12 residues in the CDR3. V was cut by 1 base and J by 8 bases, with 8 bases left in between. CDR1 LGHDT and CDR2 YNNKEL come from the germline V gene (reference sequence). The CDR3 here is CASSQGAGEAFF. CDR3 in DNA: TGTGCCAGCAGCCAAGGGGCAGGAGAAGCTTTCTTT.

A few counts support this clonotype. The rearrangement links TRBV6-1 to TRBJ1-5; TRBD1 matches 9 bases. Germline values: CDR1 MNHNS, CDR2 SASEGT. Trimming at V came to 3 bases and at J to 7 bases, leaving 7 bases not matched to a gene. The CDR3 is 15 amino acids. Written as DNA, the CDR3 is TGTGCCAGCAGTGATCCGGGACAGGGTGCGCAGCCCCAGCATTTT. Amino acids: CASSDPGQGAQPQHF.

This clonotype was recorded a few times. V and J are TRBV14 and TRBJ1-6; D call uncertain. Germline loops: CDR1 SGHDN, CDR2 FVKESK. This CDR3 is 16 amino acids long. Trimming left V 0 bases short and J 7 bases short, with 13 bases between. The CDR3 region has the DNA TGTGCCAGCAGCCAAGATGGGGAGACAAGGAATTCACCCCTCCACTTT. This encodes CASSQDGETRNSPLHF.